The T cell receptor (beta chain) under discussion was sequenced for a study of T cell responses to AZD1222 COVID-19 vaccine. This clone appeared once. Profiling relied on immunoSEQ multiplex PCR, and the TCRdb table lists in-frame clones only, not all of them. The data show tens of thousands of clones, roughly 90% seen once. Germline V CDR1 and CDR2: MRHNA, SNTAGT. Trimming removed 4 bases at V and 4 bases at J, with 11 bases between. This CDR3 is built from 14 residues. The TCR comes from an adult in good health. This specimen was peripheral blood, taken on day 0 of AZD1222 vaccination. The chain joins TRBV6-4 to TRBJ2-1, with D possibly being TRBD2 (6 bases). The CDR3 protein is CASSVEGTYNEQFF. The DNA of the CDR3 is TGTGCCAGCAGTGTTGAGGGGACTTACAATGAGCAGTTCTTC.